This entry concerns a single TCR beta chain. The germline V and J ends were trimmed by 1 base and 2 bases, with 7 bases remaining between them. Germline V CDR1 and CDR2: LNHDA, SQIVND (reference sequence). This CDR3 is built from 14 residues. Investigators prepared the TCR beta libraries by applying iRepertoire HTBI primers and Arm-PCR of CDR3 regions. Using its own MiXCR run on the multiplex PCR reads, TCRdb lists one record per CDR3 protein. This sample carries around 450,000 distinct CDR3 sequences, 20% to 25% of them seen once, and the ten largest clones take about 6.6%. The time point is: persistent/refractory GD, antithyroid drugs over 5 years with positive TRAb. With RNA extracted from PBMCs as input, the TCR library was made. An endocrinology department in Xi'an, China, supplied the patients. The data belong to a study of regulatory T cells in long-lasting Graves disease.

Sequences were derived from peripheral blood mononuclear cells (PBMCs), sampled when the disease was refractory, from a patient treated with antithyroid drugs. The TCR sequence derives from a female donor with Graves disease. The V and J genes are TRBV19 and TRBJ2-3; weak D call: TRBD2 (5 bases). CDR3 nucleotides: TGTGCCAGTAGTATAGGGACTGCCACAGATACGCAGTATTTT. Amino acids: CASSIGTATDTQYF.